In its sample, the clone carrying this T cell receptor (beta chain) was seen once. The antigen remains unidentified. The PCR ran on 60 Vbeta and 13 Jbeta primers. Method: immunoSEQ multiplex PCR; TCRdb's copy keeps in-frame clones and lacks some. The sample lists 50,000 to 60,000 clones, 75% to 80% occurring once. The data belong to a study of cytomegalovirus exposure and HLA in healthy donors. The study's findings and limits: Prediction of most subjects' HLA-A and HLA-B alleles by TCR beta sequences was reportedly accurate. The sole available immune exposure information was CMV serostatus. Within an earlier analysis, most TCR beta V segments proved productive either about 87% or about 30% of the time.

There are 14 residues in the CDR3. V was clipped by 4 bases and J by 4 bases; unmatched bases: 4. The germline gives CDR1 SNHLY, CDR2 FYNNEI. Sequenced material: PBMCs. The clonotype was recovered from a woman aged 35 to 49 in good health and CMV-seropositive. This chain uses TRBV2 with TRBJ1-2, with TRBD1 matching 9 bases. In DNA, the CDR3 is TGTGCCAGCAGTGGGACAGGGGATACCTATGGCTACACCTTC. It codes for CASSGTGDTYGYTF.